Presented here are 17 T cell receptor beta chains from one specimen sequenced in a study of Tregs in tolerant kidney transplant recipients. Data came from immunoSEQ multiplex PCR; TCRdb stores just in-frame clones and leaves some out. The sample records over 60,000 clones, around 83% being singletons. What was sequenced was CD4+ T cells from blood. These receptor sequences come from a human donor in good health.

This chain links TRBV19 with TRBJ1-2, with 9 nucleotides matching TRBD1. The germline V gene has CDR1 LNHDA and CDR2 SQIVND (reference sequence). The V gene end was trimmed by 1 base and the J gene end by 5 bases; junction bases not matched to a gene: 8. The CDR3 runs 16 residues. The CDR3 sequence: CASSIAPTGGSYGYTF. In nucleotides, the CDR3 is TGTGCCAGTAGTATAGCCCCGACAGGGGGGAGTTATGGCTACACCTTC.

The chain is built from TRBV6-4 and TRBJ2-1; D unclear. V gave up 5 bases and J gave up 4 bases, with 12 bases separating them. Per germline, CDR1 MRHNA and CDR2 SNTAGT. The CDR3 is 14 amino acids. The CDR3 DNA follows: TGTGCCAGCAGTCCCTCCGCGAATTACAATGAGCAGTTCTTC. Its translation is CASSPSANYNEQFF.

This clone was seen a single time. The rearrangement joins TRBV7-2 to TRBJ2-7; possibly TRBD2 for D (6 bases). The CDR3 runs 16 residues. Germline V gene sequence: CDR1 SGHTA, CDR2 FQGNSA. The V end lost 1 base, the J end lost 0 bases, and 13 bases lay between the germline ends. The CDR3, as DNA: TGTGCCAGCAGCTTAGTACGCGGGACCAGCTCCTACGAGCAGTACTTC. Protein sequence: CASSLVRGTSSYEQYF.

The chain couples TRBV11-3 to TRBJ2-7, with 7 positions matching TRBD1. V lost 5 bases, J lost 6 bases, and 10 bases stayed unmatched. CDR3 length: 14 residues. Germline V gene lookup returns CDR1 SGHNT and CDR2 YENEEA. DNA of the CDR3: TGTGCCAGCAGCAACAGGGGTTTGGGGTCCGAGCAGTACTTC. This encodes CASSNRGLGSEQYF. The complete variable domain, with remaining parts taken from reference TRBV11-3 and TRBJ2-7, reads EAGVVQSPRYKIIEKKQPVAFWCNPISGHNTLYWYLQNLGQGPELLIRYENEEAVDDSQLPKDRFSAERLKGVDSTLKIQPAELGDSAVYLCASSNRGLGSEQYFGPGTRLTVT.

The chain carries TRBV19 and TRBJ2-2; perhaps TRBD2 as D (6 bases). CDR1 is LNHDA, CDR2 SQIVND, per germline (reference sequence). The CDR3 spans 20 residues. V was clipped by 3 bases and J by 4 bases, with 27 bases between them. CDR3 nucleotide sequence: TGTGCCAGTAGTATCCCCTCTCGGGTGGGACTCGGCAAGGTCACCGGGGAGCTGTTTTTT. Its protein product is CASSIPSRVGLGKVTGELFF. Full variable domain (outside the CDR3, taken from reference TRBV19 and TRBJ2-2): DGGITQSPKYLFRKEGQNVTLSCEQNLNHDAMYWYRQDPGQGLRLIYYSQIVNDFQKGDIAEGYSVSREKKESFPLTVTSAQKNPTAFYLCASSIPSRVGLGKVTGELFFGEGSRLTVL.

This chain connects TRBV7-8 to TRBJ2-7; D is unclear. The length of the CDR3 is 13 residues. Trimming took off 1 base at V and 5 bases at J, with 9 bases between the two ends. Germline CDR1 is SGHVS and CDR2 is FQNEAQ. The CDR3 region has the DNA TGTGCCAGCAGCTTAGTTGCCGCAGACGAGCAGTACTTC. This encodes CASSLVAADEQYF.

This clone was recorded only once. The chain couples TRBV18 to TRBJ2-7; 9 bases match TRBD1. With 6 bases clipped from V and 4 bases from J, the junction kept 10 bases outside the gene matches. Germline V gene data show CDR1 as KGHSH and CDR2 as LQKENI. The CDR3 sequence is 15 residues long. CDR3 in amino acids: CASSPGTGRAYEQYF. In DNA, the CDR3 is TGTGCCAGCTCCCCCGGGACAGGGCGCGCGTACGAGCAGTACTTC.

This clone showed up just once. The V call is TRBV7-2, the J call TRBJ2-4, with D unclear. This CDR3 is built from 16 residues. Germline V lookup: CDR1 SGHTA, CDR2 FQGNSA. Trimming shortened V by 0 bases and J by 2 bases, and 11 bases separated the two germline ends. This chain's CDR3 is CASSLAQKVTKNIQYF. The DNA of the CDR3 is TGTGCCAGCAGCTTAGCCCAGAAGGTGACCAAAAACATTCAGTACTTC.

The V gene is TRBV5-1, the J gene TRBJ2-1, with 9 bases lining up with TRBD2. Germline trimming cut 0 bases from V and 4 bases from J; bases unmatched to any gene: 5. The CDR3 totals 16 residues. Germline values: CDR1 SGHRS, CDR2 YFSETQ. The CDR3 nucleotides read TGCGCCAGCAGCTTGGAGGGCGGGAGGGTTTACAATGAGCAGTTCTTC. Amino acid sequence: CASSLEGGRVYNEQFF.

This clone has ten or more counts. This chain joins TRBV2 and TRBJ2-7; a possible D gene is TRBD2 (6 bases). This CDR3 is built from 16 residues. V lost 3 bases and J 4 bases, leaving 19 bases between the germline ends. Germline V gene sequence: CDR1 SNHLY, CDR2 FYNNEI. DNA of the CDR3: TGTGCCAGCAGTGAGGCCCGGGCTAGCGACATTTACGAGCAGTACTTC. Amino acids: CASSEARASDIYEQYF.

The CDR3: CASSLLLHTDTQYF. The CDR3 nucleotides read TGTGCCAGCAGCTTGTTACTCCACACAGATACGCAGTATTTT. V and J are TRBV7-6 and TRBJ2-3; D is uncertain. This CDR3 is built from 14 residues. V lost 3 bases to trimming and J lost 2 bases, with 9 bases between them. Germline V gene lookup returns CDR1 SGHVS and CDR2 FNYEAQ.

The sample holds a few counts of this clone. The J gene is TRBJ1-2, the V gene TRBV4-3; D might be TRBD1 (6 bases). Trimming took 4 bases from V and 4 from J, leaving 16 bases between them. Per germline, CDR1 LGHNA and CDR2 YSLEER. The CDR3 is made up of 15 amino acids. The CDR3 reads CASSRTVEGVYGYTF. The DNA for the CDR3 is TGCGCCAGCAGCCGGACAGTGGAAGGGGTCTATGGCTACACCTTC.

V gene TRBV27 combines with J gene TRBJ2-3; D gene uncertain. The germline CDR1 and CDR2 sequences are MNHEY and SMNVEV (reference sequence). The CDR3 is 16 residues long. Trimming pared 0 bases from V and 4 bases from J, leaving 14 bases between. CDR3: CASSLSGSPRPDTQYF. CDR3 sequence (DNA): TGTGCCAGCAGTTTATCGGGGTCCCCACGGCCAGATACGCAGTATTTT.

The V and J genes are TRBV9 and TRBJ1-2; 8 nucleotides agree with TRBD1. There are 14 residues in the CDR3. CDR1 is SGDLS, CDR2 YYNGEE, per germline. With V trimmed by 4 bases and J by 8 bases, 10 bases remained unmatched. The CDR3 spells CASSPDRASWGYTF. The CDR3 DNA follows: TGTGCCAGCAGCCCGGACAGGGCCTCATGGGGCTACACCTTC. The full variable domain, completed using reference TRBV9 and TRBJ1-2, is DSGVTQTPKHLITATGQRVTLRCSPRSGDLSVYWYQQSLDQGLQFLIQYYNGEERAKGNILERFSAQQFPDLHSELNLSSLELGDSALYFCASSPDRASWGYTFGSGTRLTVV.

V is TRBV18 and J is TRBJ1-3; D perhaps matches TRBD1 (5 bases). Germline V CDR1 and CDR2: KGHSH, LQKENI. The CDR3 totals 15 residues. The V gene lost 2 bases and the J gene lost 4 bases, with 12 bases spanning the gap. The CDR3 bases are TGTGCCAGCTCACCAATGACAGTCTCGGGAAACACCATATATTTT. Amino acids: CASSPMTVSGNTIYF.

This clone was seen a handful of times. V and J are TRBV7-9 and TRBJ2-3; a weak D match, TRBD1 (6 bases). This CDR3 has 15 amino acids. Germline CDR1 reads SEHNR; CDR2 reads FQNEAQ (reference sequence). Trimming removed 3 bases from V and 4 bases from J, with 14 bases in between. CDR3 sequence: CASSFQGQSADTQYF. The CDR3 bases are TGTGCCAGCAGCTTCCAAGGACAGTCGGCAGATACGCAGTATTTT.

V gene TRBV2 combines with J gene TRBJ1-4; TRBD1 matches at 7 bases. This CDR3 is built from 13 residues. Unmatched junction bases numbered 5, after V lost 8 bases and J lost 5 bases. Germline CDR1 and CDR2: SNHLY and FYNNEI. The CDR3 is CASAGQLNEKLFF. CDR3 coding DNA: TGTGCCAGCGCGGGACAGTTAAATGAAAAACTGTTTTTT.